This is a list of T cell receptor beta chains from one sample in a study of blood T cell repertoires in COVID-19. The method was immunoSEQ multiplex PCR; TCRdb's version includes in-frame clones alone and lacks a portion of them. The sample has about 480,000 clones; 89% are singletons. The sequenced material came from peripheral blood. These receptors all stem from a man between 18 and 35 years old with COVID-19, enrolled during active disease. Both conserved end residues are trimmed from each CDR3. The D gene is left open where the match is weak.

D: TRBD2
J: TRBJ2-5
V: TRBV7-6
CDR3: ASSLDLSSGGEETQY

D: NA
J: TRBJ2-1
V: TRBV19
CDR3: ASSRRGSYNEQF

D: TRBD1
J: TRBJ2-1
V: TRBV11-3
CDR3: ASSRTGTGIGEQF

D: NA
J: TRBJ2-1
V: TRBV6-5
CDR3: ASRPWGVDEQF

D: NA
J: TRBJ1-5
V: TRBV6-1
CDR3: ASSEGGVRPQH

D: TRBD2
J: TRBJ2-5
V: TRBV19
CDR3: ASKRGVSGETQY

D: NA
J: TRBJ2-7
V: TRBV11-3
CDR3: ASSLGTAGEQY

D: TRBD2
J: TRBJ2-7
V: TRBV3-1/TRBV3-2
CDR3: ASSQVSGRGGEQY

D: NA
J: TRBJ2-2
V: TRBV7-2
CDR3: ASSPNGTPWGELF

D: TRBD2
J: TRBJ2-1
V: TRBV2
CDR3: ASNSGEYNEQF

D: NA
J: TRBJ2-3
V: TRBV6-1
CDR3: ASSEDTTDTQY

D: TRBD1
J: TRBJ1-2
V: TRBV27
CDR3: ASSPGQDYGYT

D: NA
J: TRBJ2-3
V: TRBV29-1
CDR3: SAGSQRTDTQY

D: TRBD1
J: TRBJ1-5
V: TRBV5-8
CDR3: ASSLGQGLSNQPQH

D: NA
J: TRBJ2-2
V: TRBV28
CDR3: ASSLSGPGGLAATGELF

D: NA
J: TRBJ1-5
V: TRBV6-1
CDR3: ASSEARRVLQPQH

D: NA
J: TRBJ1-1
V: TRBV2
CDR3: ASSTTANTEAF

D: TRBD2
J: TRBJ2-3
V: TRBV18
CDR3: ASSPPSSGNTDTQY

D: TRBD1
J: TRBJ1-6
V: TRBV19
CDR3: ASSISGQSHSPLH

D: TRBD1
J: TRBJ1-4
V: TRBV5-4
CDR3: ASSRGTGINEKLF

D: NA
J: TRBJ2-5
V: TRBV18
CDR3: ASSQQGTQETQY

D: TRBD2
J: TRBJ2-5
V: TRBV28
CDR3: ASSRRAGYETQY

D: TRBD1
J: TRBJ1-5
V: TRBV30
CDR3: AWSPPSDRADQPQH

D: NA
J: TRBJ1-2
V: TRBV2
CDR3: ASSERQGSVYGYT

D: TRBD1
J: TRBJ1-5
V: TRBV6-5
CDR3: ASSHGQPGGQPQH

D: TRBD2
J: TRBJ2-7
V: TRBV5-6
CDR3: ASSLGLAGTVYEQY

D: TRBD2
J: TRBJ2-3
V: TRBV4-1
CDR3: ASSHRSGTSGGGGGDTQY

D: NA
J: TRBJ2-3
V: TRBV2
CDR3: ASQVRTDTQY

D: TRBD1
J: TRBJ2-7
V: TRBV5-4
CDR3: ASSLGTGGSYEQY

D: TRBD1
J: TRBJ2-5
V: TRBV7-6
CDR3: ASSLHSGGDRGRRETQY

D: NA
J: TRBJ2-3
V: TRBV6-1
CDR3: ASTNDVGGYTQY

D: NA
J: TRBJ2-5
V: TRBV9
CDR3: ASSPRGHLQETQY

D: NA
J: TRBJ2-7
V: TRBV12-5
CDR3: ASGLETGEQY

D: TRBD2
J: TRBJ2-5
V: TRBV10-3
CDR3: AISDVAGAGETQY

D: NA
J: TRBJ2-7
V: TRBV6-5
CDR3: ASNPGPYEQY

D: NA
J: TRBJ2-1
V: TRBV27
CDR3: ASSLFKSYNEQF

D: NA
J: TRBJ2-2
V: TRBV4-1
CDR3: ASSLGPLNSGELF

D: TRBD1
J: TRBJ1-1
V: TRBV6-5
CDR3: ASSLQGQMAEAF

D: NA
J: TRBJ2-7
V: TRBV21-1
CDR3: ASSKEGAHFSYEQY

D: NA
J: TRBJ1-5
V: TRBV11-3
CDR3: ASSSLILSNQPQH

D: NA
J: TRBJ2-3
V: TRBV14
CDR3: ASSTRRAADTQY

D: TRBD2
J: TRBJ2-5
V: TRBV27
CDR3: ASSISSSGSETQY

D: TRBD2
J: TRBJ2-5
V: TRBV28
CDR3: ASSSYRSSGQETQY

D: NA
J: TRBJ1-3
V: TRBV4-1
CDR3: ASNPGQGVNTIY

D: NA
J: TRBJ1-5
V: TRBV27
CDR3: ASSSIFSIYSNQPQH

D: NA
J: TRBJ1-4
V: TRBV21-1
CDR3: ASSKEVFLQDTCYEKLF

D: TRBD2
J: TRBJ2-7
V: TRBV3-1/TRBV3-2
CDR3: ASSQPGLATEQY

D: NA
J: TRBJ2-2
V: TRBV5-1
CDR3: ASSLSSNANTGELF

D: TRBD1
J: TRBJ2-1
V: TRBV27
CDR3: ASSLYSGTGLNEQF

D: NA
J: TRBJ1-5
V: TRBV21-1
CDR3: ASSKGSFGTGDQPQH

D: TRBD1
J: TRBJ2-2
V: TRBV11-3
CDR3: ASSLDRVVNGELF

D: NA
J: TRBJ1-1
V: TRBV11-3
CDR3: ASSSGLNTEAF

D: TRBD1
J: TRBJ2-2
V: TRBV3-1/TRBV3-2
CDR3: ASSQAGTGKTGELF

D: NA
J: TRBJ2-7
V: TRBV7-9
CDR3: ASSLPSSYEQY

D: NA
J: TRBJ2-7
V: TRBV29-1
CDR3: SVEEPANPYEQY

D: NA
J: TRBJ2-7
V: TRBV10-3
CDR3: AISDFDEQY

D: NA
J: TRBJ1-3
V: TRBV9
CDR3: ASSATGTYSGNTIY

D: TRBD2
J: TRBJ2-2
V: TRBV11-3
CDR3: ASSFDSGTSGYTGELF

D: TRBD1
J: TRBJ2-3
V: TRBV5-4
CDR3: ASSPWTGPDTQY

D: TRBD2
J: TRBJ2-2
V: TRBV28
CDR3: ASSRRYGTSGSSGELF